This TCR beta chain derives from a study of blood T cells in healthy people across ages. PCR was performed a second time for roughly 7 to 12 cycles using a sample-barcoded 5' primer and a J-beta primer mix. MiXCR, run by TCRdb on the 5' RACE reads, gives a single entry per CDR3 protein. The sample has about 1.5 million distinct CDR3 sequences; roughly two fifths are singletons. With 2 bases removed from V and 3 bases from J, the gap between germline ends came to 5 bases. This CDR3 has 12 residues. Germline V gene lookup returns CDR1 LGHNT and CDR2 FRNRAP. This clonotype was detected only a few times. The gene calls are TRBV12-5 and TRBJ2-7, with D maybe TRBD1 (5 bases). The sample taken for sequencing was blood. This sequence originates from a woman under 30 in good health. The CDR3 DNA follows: TGTGCTAGTGGTTTGACAGGCTACGAGCAGTACTTC. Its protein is CASGLTGYEQYF.